This TCR beta chain was profiled in a study of cytotoxic CD8 clonotypes in ibrutinib-treated CLL. Repertoires were generated with immunoSEQ multiplex PCR, while TCRdb's copy carries only in-frame clones and drops some. The table lists 110,000 to 150,000 clones, about 70% of them singletons. This clone has just a few counts. The antigen is unknown. The CDR3 runs to 13 residues. Germline loops: CDR1 MNHEY, CDR2 SMNVEV (reference sequence). Trimming left V 5 bases short and J 0 bases short, with 7 bases between. Study conclusions and caveats: Baseline levels of clonality went above those of age-matched healthy donors and moved with circulating CD8+ T-cell counts. A rise in clonality was seen at ibrutinib response, and a fall back toward baseline was seen at progression.

The TCR was taken from a human donor with chronic lymphocytic leukemia. Sequencing was performed on PBMCs, taken after 24 months of ibrutinib treatment. The V and J genes are TRBV27 and TRBJ2-5; unclear D gene. CDR3 in amino acids: CASSPRYQETQYF. Written as DNA, the CDR3 is TGTGCCAGCAGTCCAAGGTACCAAGAGACCCAGTACTTC.